The rows below give T cell receptor beta chains drawn from one sample of a study of Ad26.COV2.S vaccination and SARS-CoV-2 variants. Sequencing used immunoSEQ multiplex PCR; TCRdb keeps in-frame clones, though not all of them. Here the sample spans just over 350,000 clones, roughly 81% being singletons. Sequencing used peripheral blood, obtained in a trial of Ad26.COV2.S vaccine versus placebo. These receptors came from a person aged 18-60 years who received the Ad26.COV2.S COVID-19 vaccine or a placebo. The CDR3 runs from the conserved cysteine through the conserved F or W. A D gene is named only where the DNA matches it firmly. Where a row states a size, it is once, few, many or the class of an expanded clone; other rows omit it.

>TRBV5-6|NA|TRBD1|TRBJ2-2
TGTGCCAGCAGCAGACAGGGATTAAACACCGGGGAGCTGTTTTTT
CASSRQGLNTGELFF
>TRBV19|NA|NA|TRBJ1-5
TGTGCCAGTAGCGTTGACAGTAATCAGCCCCAGCATTTT
CASSVDSNQPQHF
>TRBV19|NA|NA|TRBJ1-5
TGTGCCAGTAGTATAGAGGGCAGGGTGGGAAATCAGCCCCAGCATTTT
CASSIEGRVGNQPQHF
>TRBV5-6|NA|NA|TRBJ1-2
TGTGCCAGCAGCTTTTGGGGGTACAACTATGGCTACACCTTC
CASSFWGYNYGYTF
>TRBV28|NA|TRBD2|TRBJ2-7
TGTGCCAGCCGTAGGCCTAGCGGATACGAGCAGTACTTC
CASRRPSGYEQYF
>TRBV18|NA|NA|TRBJ1-6
TGTGCCAGCTCACCCCCCGGACTCTATAATTCACCCCTCCACTTT
CASSPPGLYNSPLHF
>TRBV2|NA|NA|TRBJ2-3
TGTGCCAGCAGTGAGGGACCAAGCACAGATACGCAGTATTTT
CASSEGPSTDTQYF
>TRBV23-1|NA|TRBD2|TRBJ2-3
TGCGCCAGCAGAGAAGCTAGCGGGTGGGTCACAGATACGCAGTATTTT
CASREASGWVTDTQYF
>TRBV2|NA|NA|TRBJ2-3
TGTGCCAGCCTGGGCGTGGTTAGCACAGATACGCAGTATTTT
CASLGVVSTDTQYF
>TRBV18|NA|NA|TRBJ1-1
TGTGCCAGCTCACCTAGCAGGGAGGTGGGCACTGAAGCTTTCTTT
CASSPSREVGTEAFF
>TRBV29-1|NA|NA|TRBJ2-7
TGCAGCGTCCGGGACCCAAGCTCCTACGAGCAGTACTTC
CSVRDPSSYEQYF
>TRBV2|few|TRBD1|TRBJ1-2
TGTGCCAGCAGCGGCGAGGACAGGGGTTATGGCTACACCTTC
CASSGEDRGYGYTF
>TRBV28|NA|NA|TRBJ1-4
TGTGCCAGCAGCCGACCCGGCTGGGGGACAACTAATGAAAAACTGTTTTTT
CASSRPGWGTTNEKLFF
>TRBV6-2/TRBV6-3|NA|NA|TRBJ2-5
TGTGCCAGCAGTCCCGGGGAAGAGACCCAGTACTTC
CASSPGEETQYF
>TRBV27|NA|NA|TRBJ2-1
TGTGCCAGCAGTTTATCCCGGCAGCTGCCCTACAATGAGCAGTTCTTC
CASSLSRQLPYNEQFF
>TRBV5-1|NA|NA|TRBJ1-2
TGCGCCAGCAGCTTGGCCGAAGGGCCCGGCTACACCTTC
CASSLAEGPGYTF
>TRBV30|NA|NA|TRBJ2-1
TGTGCCTGGAGTTCGGGGGTCGCTGAGCAGTTCTTC
CAWSSGVAEQFF
>TRBV27|NA|NA|TRBJ2-3
TGTGCCAGCAGACCCCAGGGGACAGATACGCAGTATTTT
CASRPQGTDTQYF
>TRBV7-2|NA|TRBD1|TRBJ1-2
TGTGCCAGCAGCTCAGGACAGGGGTATGGCTACACCTTC
CASSSGQGYGYTF
>TRBV27|NA|TRBD2|TRBJ2-3
TGTGCCAGCAGTTTATTATGGTCTAGCGGGAGTGGAACAGATACGCAGTATTTT
CASSLLWSSGSGTDTQYF